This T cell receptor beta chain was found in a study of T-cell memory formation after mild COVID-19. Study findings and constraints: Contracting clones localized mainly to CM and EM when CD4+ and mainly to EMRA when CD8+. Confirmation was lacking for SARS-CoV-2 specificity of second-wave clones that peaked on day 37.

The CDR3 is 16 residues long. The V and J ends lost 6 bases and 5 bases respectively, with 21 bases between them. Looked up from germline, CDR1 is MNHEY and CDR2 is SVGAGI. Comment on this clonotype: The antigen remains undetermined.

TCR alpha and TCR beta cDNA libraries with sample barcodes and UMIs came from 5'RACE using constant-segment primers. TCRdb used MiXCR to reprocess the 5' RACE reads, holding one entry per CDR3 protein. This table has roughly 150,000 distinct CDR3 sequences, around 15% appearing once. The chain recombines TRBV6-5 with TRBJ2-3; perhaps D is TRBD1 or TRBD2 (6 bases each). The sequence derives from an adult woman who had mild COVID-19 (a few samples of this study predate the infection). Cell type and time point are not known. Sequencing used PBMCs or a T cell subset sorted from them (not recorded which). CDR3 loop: CASSPWGAEGGDTQYF. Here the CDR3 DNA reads TGTGCCAGCAGCCCCTGGGGAGCGGAGGGGGGAGATACGCAGTATTTT.